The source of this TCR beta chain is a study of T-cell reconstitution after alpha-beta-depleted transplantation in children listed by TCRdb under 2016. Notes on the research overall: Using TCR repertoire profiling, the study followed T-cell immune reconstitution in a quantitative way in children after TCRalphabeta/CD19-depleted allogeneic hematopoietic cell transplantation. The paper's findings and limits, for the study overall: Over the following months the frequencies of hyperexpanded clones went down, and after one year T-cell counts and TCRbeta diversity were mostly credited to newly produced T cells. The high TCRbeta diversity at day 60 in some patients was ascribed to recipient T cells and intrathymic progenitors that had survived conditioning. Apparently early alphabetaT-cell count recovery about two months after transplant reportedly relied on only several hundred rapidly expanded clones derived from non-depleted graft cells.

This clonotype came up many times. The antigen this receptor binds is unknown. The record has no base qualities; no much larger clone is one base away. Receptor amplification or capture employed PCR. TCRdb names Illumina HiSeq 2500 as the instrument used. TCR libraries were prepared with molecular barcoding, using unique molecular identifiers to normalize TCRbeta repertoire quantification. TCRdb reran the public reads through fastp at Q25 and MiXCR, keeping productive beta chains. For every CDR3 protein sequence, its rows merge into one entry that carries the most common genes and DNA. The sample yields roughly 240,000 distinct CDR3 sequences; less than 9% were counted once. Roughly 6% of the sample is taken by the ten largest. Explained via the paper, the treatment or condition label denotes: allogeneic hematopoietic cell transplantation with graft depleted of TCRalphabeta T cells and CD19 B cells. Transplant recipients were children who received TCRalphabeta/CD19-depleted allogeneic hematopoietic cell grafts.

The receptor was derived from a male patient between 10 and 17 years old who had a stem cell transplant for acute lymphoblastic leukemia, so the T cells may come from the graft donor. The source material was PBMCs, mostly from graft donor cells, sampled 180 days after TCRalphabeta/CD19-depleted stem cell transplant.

The nucleotide sequence is given as TGCGCCAGCAGCTTACCCTTAGCGGGGGGGCCCGCAGATACGCAGTATTTT. This is translated as CASSLPLAGGPADTQYF. The sequence joins TRBV5-1 to TRBJ2-3; TRBD2 matches 11 bases in the middle. Via the germline V gene, CDR1 is SGHRS and CDR2 YFSETQ. The CDR3 has 17 amino acids, counting the end cysteine and phenylalanine. The retained sequence is limited to the CDR3, 51 bases, with the frame set at the first base. Here V drops 2 bases and J drops 4 bases, and the junction holds 9 bases not matched to any gene.